One and the same sample provided the 3 T cell receptor beta chains below, sequenced in a study of OX40 agonist ivuxolimab in advanced cancers. Repertoires were generated with immunoSEQ multiplex PCR, while TCRdb's copy carries only in-frame clones and drops some. The sample has 55,000 to 70,000 clones, roughly four fifths seen once. Sample: CD4+ or CD8+ T cells sorted from blood, taken in a trial of the OX40 agonist ivuxolimab. These receptors came from an adult with an advanced solid tumor such as melanoma, head and neck, liver or kidney cancer.

This rearrangement joins TRBV6-5 to TRBJ2-3, with D unresolved. The germline V gene encodes CDR1 MNHEY and CDR2 SVGAGI. V was trimmed by 2 bases and J by 4 bases, leaving 4 bases between them. This CDR3 comprises 12 residues. The CDR3 DNA is TGTGCCAGCAGTTACGTAGCAGATACGCAGTATTTT. It codes for CASSYVADTQYF.

The chain links TRBV18 to TRBJ2-3; D unresolved. CDR1 is KGHSH, CDR2 LQKENI, per germline. This CDR3 region has 16 residues. Trimming shortened V by 3 bases and J by 4 bases, and 17 bases separated the two germline ends. CDR3 DNA: TGTGCCAGCTCACCCACTTCTAGTTGGGTTCCAGATACGCAGTATTTT. This codes for CASSPTSSWVPDTQYF.

V and J are TRBV5-1 and TRBJ2-5; 9 bases line up with TRBD2. CDR1 and CDR2 (germline): SGHRS, YFSETQ. This CDR3 spans 14 amino acids. V lost 5 bases, J lost 4 bases, and 6 bases stayed unmatched. CDR3: CASRGGGALETQYF. The CDR3 bases are TGCGCCAGCAGAGGCGGGGGGGCATTAGAGACCCAGTACTTC.